Listed here are 18 T cell receptor beta chains from one sample, sequenced in a study of shared clonotypes between healthy human individuals. The assay was immunoSEQ multiplex PCR, and TCRdb's table has in-frame clones only and misses some. The sample yields some 660,000 clones, roughly 73% seen once. Sequencing was carried out using memory CD4+ T cells sorted from blood. Subset denoted: CD45RA-negative fraction. These receptor sequences come from a woman younger than 45 in good health.

A word on this clone: Different DNA sequences within this sample yield the same CDR3. The rearrangement uses TRBV5-1 and TRBJ1-5; unclear D gene. This CDR3 is built from 13 residues. CDR1 and CDR2 (germline): SGHRS, YFSETQ. Trimming shortened V by 0 bases and J by 2 bases, and 3 bases separated the two germline ends. CDR3 DNA: TGCGCCAGCAGCTTGGCCGGCAATCAGCCCCAGCATTTT. Its protein product is CASSLAGNQPQHF.

The genes are TRBV20-1 and TRBJ2-7; no clear D gene. Germline-derived CDR1 and CDR2 are DFQATT and SNEGSKA (reference sequence). The CDR3 length is 11 residues. V shed 6 bases and J shed 6 bases, with 12 bases lying between them. CDR3: CSAIRATEQYF. CDR3 DNA sequence: TGCAGTGCGATCCGGGCCACCGAGCAGTACTTC.

The chain uses TRBV7-2 and TRBJ1-2; D is possibly TRBD1 (6 bases). Germline V lookup: CDR1 SGHTA, CDR2 FQGNSA. This CDR3 spans 17 amino acids. Trimming took off 1 base at V and 3 bases at J, with 18 bases between the two ends. CDR3 amino acids: CASSLEDLGAVDYGYTF. The CDR3 DNA is TGTGCCAGCAGCTTAGAGGACCTGGGGGCAGTTGACTATGGCTACACCTTC.

This chain uses TRBV5-1 with TRBJ2-4; no firm D call. The CDR3 is 15 amino acids. CDR1 is SGHRS, CDR2 YFSETQ, per germline. Trimming took off 1 base at V and 0 bases at J, with 8 bases between the two ends. The CDR3, as DNA: TGCGCCAGCAGCTTGACTCCCATAGCCAAAAACATTCAGTACTTC. This encodes CASSLTPIAKNIQYF.

The chain links TRBV29-1 to TRBJ2-5; D gene ambiguous. V was cut by 4 bases and J by 7 bases, with 13 bases left in between. CDR3 length: 12 amino acids. The germline V gene has CDR1 SQVTM and CDR2 ANQGSEA. CDR3 bases: TGCAGCGTTGGGAAGGGAACGGGGACCCAGTACTTC. This encodes CSVGKGTGTQYF.

J is TRBJ2-5 and V is TRBV5-6; 10 nucleotides line up with TRBD1. In germline, CDR1 is SGHDT, CDR2 YYEEEE. The CDR3 has 15 amino acids. J was trimmed by 1 base and V by 3 bases; bases with no gene match: 3. The CDR3 is CASSSRDRGQETQYF. The DNA of the CDR3 is TGTGCCAGCAGCTCCCGGGACAGGGGCCAAGAGACCCAGTACTTC.

The rearrangement uses TRBV2 and TRBJ1-2; D is ambiguous. Per germline, CDR1 SNHLY and CDR2 FYNNEI. CDR3 length: 13 amino acids. The V gene lost 3 bases and the J gene lost 2 bases, with 7 bases spanning the gap. This CDR3 is CASSEGGNYGYTF. In DNA form, the CDR3 reads TGTGCCAGCAGTGAGGGTGGGAACTATGGCTACACCTTC.

The chain is built from TRBV21-1 and TRBJ2-7; no check of the table's D call, TRBD1, against the DNA was made. TRBV21-1 is labeled a pseudogene. The CDR3 is 16 residues long. CDR3 amino acids: CASSKAGGTDAYEQYF. The DNA of the CDR3 is TGTGCCAGCAGCAAAGCTGGTGGGACAGATGCCTACGAGCAGTACTTC.

With regard to this clone: Other DNA sequences within the sample encode an identical CDR3. The V gene is TRBV28, the J gene TRBJ2-1; D gene uncertain. The V and J ends lost 2 bases and 4 bases respectively, with 6 bases between them. Looked up from germline, CDR1 is MDHEN and CDR2 is SYDVKM. The CDR3 loop spans 13 amino acids. CDR3 in DNA: TGTGCCAGCAGTTTACAAGCATACAATGAGCAGTTCTTC. Translating it yields CASSLQAYNEQFF.

The chain joins TRBV4-1 to TRBJ2-7; 8 bases line up with TRBD1. The CDR3 covers 15 residues. Losses at the gene ends were 3 bases for V and 4 bases for J; bases not matched to a gene: 8. Looked up from germline, CDR1 is MGHRA and CDR2 is YSYEKL. The CDR3 DNA reads TGCGCCAGCAGCCATCTAGGACAGGGTCAATACGAGCAGTACTTC. It encodes CASSHLGQGQYEQYF.

The V gene is TRBV27, the J gene TRBJ2-2; D is perhaps TRBD1 (7 bases). The CDR3 covers 17 residues. Germline CDR1 MNHEY, CDR2 SMNVEV (reference sequence). V was trimmed by 3 bases and J by 5 bases, leaving 19 bases between them. CDR3 nucleotides: TGTGCCAGCAGTTTGAGCAGGGGGGCATTTAAAACCGGGGAGCTGTTTTTT. Translating it yields CASSLSRGAFKTGELFF.

The chain carries TRBV18 and TRBJ2-1, with 9 positions matching TRBD2. J was trimmed by 3 bases and V by 6 bases; bases with no gene match: 9. The CDR3 runs 16 residues. The V gene's germline CDR1 is KGHSH and CDR2 LQKENI. The CDR3 DNA reads as TGTGCCAGCTCCCCCAGCGGGAGGCTAAACTACAATGAGCAGTTCTTC. It yields the protein CASSPSGRLNYNEQFF.

V and J are TRBV6-1 and TRBJ2-7; 11 positions agree with TRBD1. The germline V gene has CDR1 MNHNS and CDR2 SASEGT. Trimming cost V 6 bases and J 1 base; bases outside gene matches: 5. CDR3 length: 15 amino acids. The CDR3 spells CASREGQGESYEQYF. The CDR3 nucleotides read TGTGCCAGCAGAGAGGGACAGGGGGAGTCCTACGAGCAGTACTTC.

The gene calls are TRBV5-1 and TRBJ2-3, with D perhaps TRBD2 (5 bases). The CDR3 has 17 amino acids. Germline CDR1 is SGHRS and CDR2 is YFSETQ. V was trimmed by 4 bases and J by 3 bases, leaving 21 bases between them. The CDR3: CASSMGPLSGSTDTQYF. The CDR3 DNA reads as TGCGCCAGCAGCATGGGCCCCCTCTCGGGGAGTACAGATACGCAGTATTTT.

CDR3 in DNA: TGTGCCAGCAGCCAAGAATTAATAGGCGGGGGTGGCTACACCTTC. Encoded protein: CASSQELIGGGGYTF. The chain combines TRBV4-2 with TRBJ1-2, with D perhaps TRBD1 (5 bases). Germline assignment: CDR1 LGHNA and CDR2 YNFKEQ. Trimming removed 0 bases from V and 7 bases from J, with 15 bases in between. The CDR3 covers 15 residues.

V gene TRBV29-1 combines with J gene TRBJ2-1, with D perhaps matching TRBD1 or TRBD2 (5 bases each). Germline CDR1 reads SQVTM; CDR2 reads ANQGSEA. This CDR3 has 14 residues. V was pared by 6 bases and J by 5 bases, with 17 bases between. CDR3 nucleotide sequence: TGCAGCGTCTCTAGGGGAGTCCTAAACAATGAGCAGTTCTTC. It specifies CSVSRGVLNNEQFF.

The rearrangement joins TRBV6-5 to TRBJ1-2; D is undetermined. Germline CDR1 and CDR2: MNHEY and SVGAGI. The CDR3 runs to 13 residues. V dropped 2 bases and J dropped 8 bases, with 12 bases sitting between them. This CDR3 is CASSYGGLQGYTF. CDR3 coding DNA: TGTGCCAGCAGTTACGGAGGGCTTCAGGGCTACACCTTC.

This clone was counted a single time. CDR3 loop: CASSLQGYFSDTQYF. For the CDR3, the DNA is TGCGCCAGCAGCCTTCAGGGTTACTTTTCAGATACGCAGTATTTT. The V and J genes are TRBV4-1 and TRBJ2-3, with a tentative D call TRBD1 (5 bases). V was shortened by 4 bases and J by 4 bases, with 15 bases between the two germline ends. Per germline, CDR1 MGHRA and CDR2 YSYEKL. CDR3 size: 15 residues.